The clone carrying this TCR beta chain was counted a few times. What it binds is unknown. Processing released intraepithelial and lamina propria lymphocytes from the graft tissue. The sample comes from a study of graft-versus-host responses after intestinal transplantation. Study outcomes and limitations: Levels of circulating GvH clones at their peak were associated with early post-transplant HvG declines. Ileal or blood samples showed some GvH clones first, and such clones were also found in recipient marrow.

Germline-derived CDR1 and CDR2 are SQVTM and ANQGSEA. The CDR3 extends over 13 amino acids. V lost 3 bases and J lost 4; bases outside the gene matches: 5. Profiling relied on immunoSEQ multiplex PCR, and the TCRdb table lists in-frame clones only, not all of them. The repertoire holds over 7,500 clones, 65% to 70% seen once, with around 9.5% in the top ten. This clonotype was sampled from a human patient who received an intestinal transplant, so some T cells may come from the graft donor. The chain recombines TRBV29-1 with TRBJ2-7; 8 nucleotides match TRBD1. The input for sequencing was ileum tissue, taken 450 to 480 days after transplant. The CDR3 DNA reads TGCAGCGTTGACGGGACAGGAGAATACGAGCAGTACTTC. This codes for CSVDGTGEYEQYF.